This TCR beta chain was profiled in a study of naive and memory T cell subsets. Study-level points and caveats: Naive repertoires, especially CD8, held a few larger clonotypes, possibly memory cells re-expressing CD45RA. Over 95% of naive TCR sequences appeared only once after error correction, unlike memory subsets.

An equimolar mix of two oligonucleotides served as the beta constant-region primer for TRBC1 and TRBC2. Four rounds of PCR amplified the ligated cDNA using nested alpha and beta constant-region primers plus SP2. A 12-nucleotide UMI and the SP2 primer were added to the cDNA 3' end by oligonucleotide ligation. One entry per CDR3 protein results from TCRdb running MiXCR on the UMI-ligation and nested PCR reads. The sample consists of 120,000 to 150,000 distinct CDR3 sequences, 15% to 25% of them appearing once. This CDR3 is 14 amino acids long. The V and J ends lost 1 base and 5 bases respectively, with 9 bases between them. After CD4 positive bead selection, the CD4-negative fraction gave CD8 T cells. Of note for this clonotype: What it binds is not known.

The V and J genes are TRBV12-3 or TRBV12-4 and TRBJ1-5; possibly TRBD1 for D (5 bases). Sequences were obtained from naive CD8+ T cells from blood. The receptor was isolated from a human donor in good health. The CDR3 loop reads CASSLGPGDQPQHF. For the CDR3, the DNA is TGTGCCAGCAGTTTAGGTCCGGGGGATCAGCCCCAGCATTTT.